The 5 T cell receptor beta chains given below trace back to one sample, sequenced in a study of beta chain features in type 1 diabetes. Whole-study results and caveats: Among patients with Type 1 diabetes, TCRB CDR3s were moderately but significantly shorter in every one of the four CD4+ subsets.

Their antigens remain unidentified. Isolated RNA was reverse transcribed in full, so expressed TCRB transcripts were sequenced. Assay: immunoSEQ multiplex PCR; the TCRdb copy retains only in-frame clones and omits some. This table has roughly 700,000 clones, 10% to 15% appearing once. The sample comprised naive CD4+ T cells from blood. These receptors were collected from a man in his late teens or twenties with type 1 diabetes.

This clone came up a few times. The CDR3 coding sequence is TGTGCCAGCAGACCATTCCCTGTAAACACAGATACGCAGTATTTT. The encoded protein is CASRPFPVNTDTQYF. This chain links TRBV27 with TRBJ2-3; D uncertain. CDR1 MNHEY and CDR2 SMNVEV come from the germline V gene (reference sequence). The V end was cut by 6 bases, the J end by 2 bases, with 15 bases between. CDR3 length: 15 residues.

This clone was picked up a small number of times. The genes are TRBV6-5 and TRBJ2-3; TRBD2 matches at 10 bases. CDR1 is MNHEY and CDR2 is SVGAGI in the germline V gene. V gave up 4 bases and J gave up 4 bases; unmatched junction bases: 2. CDR3 length equals 14 residues. The CDR3 bases are TGTGCCAGCAGTTCTGGGACTAGCGCAGATACGCAGTATTTT. This codes for CASSSGTSADTQYF.

This clone was counted a few times. V gene TRBV7-9 combines with J gene TRBJ2-5; 9 nucleotides match TRBD1. The CDR3 contains 15 residues. Germline V lookup: CDR1 SEHNR, CDR2 FQNEAQ (reference sequence). V shed 5 bases and J 3 bases; nucleotides not matched to a gene: 7. CDR3 loop: CASSVPGQGKETQYF. The CDR3 DNA sequence: TGTGCCAGCAGCGTGCCGGGACAGGGAAAAGAGACCCAGTACTTC.

The J gene is TRBJ1-4, the V gene TRBV10-3; tentatively, D is TRBD1 (5 bases). This CDR3 comprises 15 residues. The V gene lost 0 bases and the J gene lost 8 bases, with 13 bases spanning the gap. Germline V CDR1 and CDR2: ENHRY, SYGVKD. Here the CDR3 reads CAISESTGVGEKLFF. The DNA for the CDR3 is TGTGCCATCAGTGAGTCGACGGGGGTTGGAGAAAAACTGTTTTTT.

V is TRBV19 and J is TRBJ1-1; D ambiguous. Germline V gives CDR1 LNHDA, CDR2 SQIVND (reference sequence). The length of the CDR3 is 14 residues. The V end was cut by 10 bases, the J end by 4 bases, with 19 bases between. DNA for the CDR3: TGTGCCACCAAACCCGGAGTAGTGGGCACTGAAGCTTTCTTT. It specifies CATKPGVVGTEAFF. Drawing the rest from reference TRBV19 and TRBJ1-1, the complete variable domain is DGGITQSPKYLFRKEGQNVTLSCEQNLNHDAMYWYRQDPGQGLRLIYYSQIVNDFQKGDIAEGYSVSREKKESFPLTVTSAQKNPTAFYLCATKPGVVGTEAFFGQGTRLTVV.